This T cell receptor beta chain came from a study of molecular identifiers for immune sequencing clone quantification (dated by TCRdb to the late 2010s). Turning to the overall study: In a replicate experiment, RNA from around 20,000 or 100,000 naive CD8 T cells was split into five aliquots, four of which were sequenced. CD8 T cells were used in a methods study to benchmark molecular-identifier clustering-based TCR repertoire sequencing (MIDCIRS) and TCR RNA copy counting.

Preparation of the library involved PCR. The reads were generated on an Illumina HiSeq 4000. Bulk TCR libraries were prepared as previously described, using TCR primers listed in Table S5. Total RNA was purified with the Qiagen AllPrep DNA/RNA kit. Reads from multiple sequencing runs of the same library were pooled before analysis. From the authors' description of their analysis: Reads were retained only if the reads had an exact TCR constant sequence, and the retained reads were trimmed to 150 nt and grouped according to their 12-nt molecular barcodes. Within each barcode group, reads were sub-clustered at a 15% Levenshtein threshold, and quality-weighted consensus sequences were built per RNA molecule. Non-functional sequences were filtered out, along with any lower-count sequence sitting one edit away from another sequence. Barcode sub-clusters with fewer than 20% of the maximum read count were removed, based on fitting two negative binomial distributions. TCRdb cleaned the public reads at Q25 with fastp, built clones with MiXCR and kept in-frame beta chains. Under each unique CDR3 protein, matching rows form one entry showing the most common genes and DNA. What appears here as the V and J calls and clone size reflects TCRdb's work, not the paper's. In this sample the table shows more than 300,000 distinct CDR3 sequences, over 20% of which occur a single time. About 0.81% of the sample lies in the top ten.

Naive CD8 T cell libraries were made from roughly 21,000 to 960,000 sorted cells using 10%, 30% or 50% of purified RNA. Naive CD8 T cells, defined as CD8+CD4-CCR7+CD45RA+, were FACS-sorted into RLT Plus buffer on a BD FACSAria II. To test detection sensitivity, Jurkat RNA equivalent to about ten TCR copies was spiked into samples of roughly 18,000-1,000,000 naive CD8 T cells. Enrichment of CD8 T cells was performed with RosetteSep CD8+ T Cell Enrichment Cocktail and Ficoll-Paque, after which ACK red cell lysis was carried out. In this sample, this clonotype turned up a few times. The target of this receptor is not known. Mismatch with germline at one junction end may stem from a read error. CDR1 and CDR2, looked up from the germline V gene (reference sequence), are SEHNR and FQNEAQ. The CDR3 measures 13 amino acids from cysteine to phenylalanine. Only the CDR3 region is kept as DNA, spanning 39 bases read in frame from base 1.

General conclusions and limits of the study: Modeling estimated about three recovered TCR RNA copies per cell, compared with approximately 10 by digital PCR, which implies 30% to 35% capture efficiency. When barcode sub-clustering was not used, chimeric consensus sequences inflated TCR diversity, with chimeras reaching as high as 47%. In CMV-specific effector cells, clones with more than 20 RNA copies accounted for over 97% of molecules, whereas in naive cells such clones accounted for under 1%. A single cell's worth of spiked-in Jurkat TCR RNA was reported detectable even among under 1.3 million naive CD8 T cells. Naive libraries contained spiked-in Jurkat TCR RNA (approximately ten copies' worth), which is not part of the donor repertoire. Highly expanded clone sizes could be underestimated if identical TCR molecules share a barcode.

The TCR was taken from a human donor in good health. Some libraries in this study had Jurkat cell RNA spiked in. Sequencing was done on a sample of naive CD8+ T cells from blood, with Jurkat cell RNA spiked in. The cell subset or site label, as the study defines it: FACS-sorted CD8+CD4-CCR7+CD45RA+ naive T cells. The V and J segments used are TRBV7-9 and TRBJ2-7, with the D call tentatively TRBD1 or TRBD2, each fitting 5 bases. In nucleotides, the sequence is TGTGCCAGCGGCTTAGAGGGGTCCTACGAGCAGTACTTC. This encodes CASGLEGSYEQYF.